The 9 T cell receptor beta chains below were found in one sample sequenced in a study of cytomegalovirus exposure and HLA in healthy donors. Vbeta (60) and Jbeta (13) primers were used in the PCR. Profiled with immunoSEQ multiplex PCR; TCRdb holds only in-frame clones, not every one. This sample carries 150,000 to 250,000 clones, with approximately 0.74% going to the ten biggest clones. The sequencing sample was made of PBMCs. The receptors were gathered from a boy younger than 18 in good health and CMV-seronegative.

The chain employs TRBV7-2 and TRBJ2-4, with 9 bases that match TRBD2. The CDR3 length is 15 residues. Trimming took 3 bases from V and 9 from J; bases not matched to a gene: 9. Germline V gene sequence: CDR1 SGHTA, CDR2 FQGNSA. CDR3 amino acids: CASSLRTSEAGIQYF. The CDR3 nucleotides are TGTGCCAGCAGCTTGAGGACTAGCGAAGCAGGCATTCAGTACTTC.

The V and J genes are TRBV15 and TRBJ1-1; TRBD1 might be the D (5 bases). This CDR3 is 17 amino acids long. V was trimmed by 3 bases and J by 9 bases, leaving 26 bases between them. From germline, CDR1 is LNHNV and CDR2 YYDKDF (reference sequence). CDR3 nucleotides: TGTGCCACCAGCAGGCAGGGTGTGGAGCCTTTCCGGAACCAAGCTTTCTTT. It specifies CATSRQGVEPFRNQAFF.

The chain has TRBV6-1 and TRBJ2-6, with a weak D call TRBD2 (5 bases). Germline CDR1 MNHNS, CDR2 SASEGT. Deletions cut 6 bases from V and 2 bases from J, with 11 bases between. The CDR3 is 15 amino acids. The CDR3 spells CASSGQRAGANVLTF. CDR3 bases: TGTGCCAGCAGCGGTCAGAGGGCTGGGGCCAACGTCCTGACTTTC.

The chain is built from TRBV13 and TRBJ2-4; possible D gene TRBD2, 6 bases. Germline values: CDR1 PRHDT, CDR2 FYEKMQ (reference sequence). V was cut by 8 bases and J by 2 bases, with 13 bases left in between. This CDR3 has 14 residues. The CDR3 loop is CASSEGPTKNIQYF. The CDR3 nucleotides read TGTGCCAGCTCGGAGGGGCCGACCAAAAACATTCAGTACTTC.

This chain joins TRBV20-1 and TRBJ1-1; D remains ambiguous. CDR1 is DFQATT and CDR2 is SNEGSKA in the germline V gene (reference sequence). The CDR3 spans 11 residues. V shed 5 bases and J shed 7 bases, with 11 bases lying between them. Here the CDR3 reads CSALFSVEAFF. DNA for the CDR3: TGCAGTGCTTTATTCAGTGTTGAAGCTTTCTTT.

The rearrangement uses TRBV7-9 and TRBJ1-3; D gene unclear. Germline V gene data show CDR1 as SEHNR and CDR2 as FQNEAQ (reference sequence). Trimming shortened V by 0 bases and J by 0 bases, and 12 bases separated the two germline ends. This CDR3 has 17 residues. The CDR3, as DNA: TGTGCCAGCAGCTTAGCCCCCTCCTACTCCTCTGGAAACACCATATATTTT. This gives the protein CASSLAPSYSSGNTIYF.

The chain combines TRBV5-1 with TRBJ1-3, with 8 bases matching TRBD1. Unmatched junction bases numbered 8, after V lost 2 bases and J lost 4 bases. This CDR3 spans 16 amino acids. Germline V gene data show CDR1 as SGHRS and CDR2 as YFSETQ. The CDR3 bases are TGCGCCAGCAGCTTTCAGGGGGCAACGGGCGGAAACACCATATATTTT. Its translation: CASSFQGATGGNTIYF.

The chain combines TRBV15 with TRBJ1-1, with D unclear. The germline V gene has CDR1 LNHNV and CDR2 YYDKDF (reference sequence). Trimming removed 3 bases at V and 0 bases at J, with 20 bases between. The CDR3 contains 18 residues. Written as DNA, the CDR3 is TGTGCCACCAGCAGTGTACGCTTGCTGGAGCTGATGAACACTGAAGCTTTCTTT. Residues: CATSSVRLLELMNTEAFF.

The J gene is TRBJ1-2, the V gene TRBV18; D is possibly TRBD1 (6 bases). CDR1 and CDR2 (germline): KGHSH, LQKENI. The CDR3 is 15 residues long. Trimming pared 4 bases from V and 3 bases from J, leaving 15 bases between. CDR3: CASSLGQLRDYGYTF. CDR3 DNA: TGTGCCAGCTCACTCGGACAGCTGAGGGACTATGGCTACACCTTC.